The clone carrying this T cell receptor (beta chain) has a count of ten or more. The target antigen is unknown. Before thyroid surgery, none of the patients had received any treatment. Original handling: The study took CDR3 differences across clinicopathological groups and made a distant-metastasis classifier for papillary thyroid cancer from them. From the PCR reads, TCRdb re-called clones with MiXCR. In this record, the V and J calls reflect TCRdb's handling and not the investigators' own analysis. The data show roughly 25,000 clones, with over 10% seen just once and 4.5% to 6% held by the top ten. The sample originates from a study of metastatic and nonmetastatic thyroid tumors. Study-level information: A comparison of repertoires was made across blood and tumor or nodule tissue from malignant and benign thyroid patients.

Study-level points and caveats: Malignant tumors reportedly showed significantly higher TCR beta diversity than benign nodules in both blood and tumor.

The CDR3 is made up of 14 amino acids. Germline V lookup: CDR1 MNHEY, CDR2 SVGEGT. J gave up 1 base and V 7 bases, and 4 bases lay outside the gene matches. Material: blood. The clonotype comes from a female donor with papillary thyroid cancer or a benign thyroid nodule (not recorded which). Some clones in this sample may be carry-over from other donors' samples. The chain recombines TRBV6-2 or TRBV6-3 with TRBJ2-7, with 10 bases matching TRBD1. The CDR3 here is CASMRDRGSYEQYF. The CDR3 DNA follows: TGTGCCAGCATGCGGGACAGGGGATCCTACGAGCAGTACTTC.